The sample holds a few counts of the clone carrying this T cell receptor (beta chain). Its antigen is still unknown. Unique molecular identifiers were incorporated when the TCRbeta library was constructed. TCRdb reprocessed the PCR reads via MiXCR and lists one record per CDR3 protein. Found here are approximately 300,000 distinct CDR3 sequences, around 7.3% of them singletons; the top ten hold about 9.3%. This entry comes from a study of T-cell reconstitution after alpha-beta-depleted transplantation in children. Study-wide results and caveats: When one year had passed after transplant, most T-cell counts and diversity came from newly produced T cells. Surviving recipient T cells and thymic progenitors accounted for the high day-60 TCRbeta diversity observed in some patients. By about two months after transplant, alpha-beta T cells reportedly arose from several hundred graft clones that had expanded.

The receptor was derived from a female patient between 2 and 15 years old who had a stem cell transplant for Fanconi anemia, so the T cells may come from the graft donor. Sequences were derived from peripheral blood, sampled 360 days after TCRalphabeta/CD19-depleted stem cell transplant.

CDR3 DNA sequence: TGTGCCAGCAGCCAGACAGGGGCCCTAAAAAACATTCAGTACTTC. Protein product: CASSQTGALKNIQYF. The chain employs TRBV9 and TRBJ2-4, with 8 bases identical to TRBD1. The CDR3 covers 15 residues. The germline CDR1 and CDR2 sequences are SGDLS and YYNGEE. The V and J ends lost 4 bases and 4 bases, in that order; junction bases with no gene match: 7.